One and the same sample provided the 28 T cell receptor beta chains below, sequenced in a study of T cell responses to AZD1222 COVID-19 vaccine. This table comes from immunoSEQ multiplex PCR, and its TCRdb copy is limited to in-frame clones, with some not included. There are approximately 110,000 clones in the sample; about 90% occur only once, and roughly 10% lies in the top ten. The sequences come from peripheral blood, collected on day 0 of AZD1222 vaccination. Every receptor here comes from an adult in good health.

The gene calls are TRBV29-1 and TRBJ2-5; 8 bases line up with TRBD2. The CDR3 consists of 12 residues. The germline CDR1 and CDR2 sequences are SQVTM and ANQGSEA. V lost 3 bases, J lost 6 bases, and 3 bases stayed unmatched. The CDR3 DNA reads as TGCAGCGTTGATGCGGGGGGAAAGACCCAGTACTTC. The encoded protein is CSVDAGGKTQYF. Full variable domain (remainder filled in from reference TRBV29-1 and TRBJ2-5): SAVISQKPSRDICQRGTSLTIQCQVDSQVTMMFWYRQQPGQSLTLIATANQGSEATYESGFVIDKFPISRPNLTFSTLTVSNMSPEDSSIYLCSVDAGGKTQYFGPGTRLLVL.

The rearrangement joins TRBV4-1 to TRBJ2-7, with 10 bases fitting TRBD2. The length of the CDR3 is 15 residues. Germline assignment: CDR1 MGHRA and CDR2 YSYEKL. The trim removed 0 bases at V and 2 bases at J, leaving 1 base unmatched. CDR3 DNA sequence: TGCGCCAGCAGCCAAGAAACTAGCGGGACCTACGAGCAGTACTTC. Its protein is CASSQETSGTYEQYF.

The V gene is TRBV7-3, the J gene TRBJ2-5, with D tentatively TRBD1 (7 bases). This CDR3 comprises 15 residues. V was trimmed by 5 bases and J by 4 bases, leaving 17 bases between them. Germline CDR1 reads SGHTA; CDR2 reads FQGTGA. The CDR3 bases are TGTGCCAGCAGCCGCACCGGAGGGGGCGTAGAGACCCAGTACTTC. Protein sequence: CASSRTGGGVETQYF.

V usage is TRBV5-1 and J usage is TRBJ2-3, with D possibly TRBD1 on 6 matching bases. V shed 1 base and J shed 1 base, with 7 bases lying between them. This CDR3 spans 14 amino acids. CDR1 SGHRS and CDR2 YFSETQ come from the germline V gene. CDR3 loop: CASSLRQGTDTQYF. CDR3 DNA sequence: TGCGCCAGCAGCTTGAGACAGGGCACAGATACGCAGTATTTT.

The V call is TRBV6-5, the J call TRBJ2-7, with a tentative D call TRBD2 (6 bases). Trimming stripped 6 bases from V and 0 bases from J, with 15 bases between. The CDR3 spans 15 residues. Germline V gene data show CDR1 as MNHEY and CDR2 as SVGAGI. The CDR3 nucleotides read TGTGCCAGCAGGAAGGGTCCGGGGGTCTCCTACGAGCAGTACTTC. The encoded protein is CASRKGPGVSYEQYF.

Only one count was recorded for this clone. The chain recombines TRBV4-3 with TRBJ2-3; D remains unclear. V was clipped by 1 base and J by 4 bases, with 6 bases between them. Germline V gene data show CDR1 as LGHNA and CDR2 as YSLEER. This CDR3 has 13 residues. The CDR3 reads CASSQARPDTQYF. The DNA of the CDR3 is TGCGCCAGCAGCCAAGCGAGACCAGATACGCAGTATTTT.

The CDR3 region has the DNA TGTGCCAGCAGCTTATCCCTAAACACTGAAGCTTTCTTT. Protein sequence: CASSLSLNTEAFF. The chain joins TRBV7-3 to TRBJ1-1; D call uncertain. The length of the CDR3 is 13 residues. The germline V gene encodes CDR1 SGHTA and CDR2 FQGTGA. Trimming took 2 bases from V and 2 from J, leaving 6 bases between them.

V is TRBV21-1 and J is TRBJ1-2; the table names TRBD1, a call not compared with the DNA. TRBV21-1 is annotated as a pseudogene. CDR3 length equals 14 residues. The CDR3 here is CASSPGTGPNGYTF. The CDR3 DNA is TGTGCCAGCAGCCCTGGGACAGGGCCAAATGGCTACACCTTC.

Of note for this clone: At one end the junction does not follow the germline gene, possibly because of a read error. V gene TRBV7-9 combines with J gene TRBJ2-5, with TRBD2 as a possible D gene (6 bases). Germline CDR1 is SEHNR and CDR2 is FQNEAQ (reference sequence). This CDR3 contains 14 residues. The CDR3 nucleotides are TGTGCCAACAGCTTAGCGCGGGGCGGGGAGACCCAGTACTTC. Protein product: CANSLARGGETQYF. Full variable domain (remainder filled in from reference TRBV7-9 and TRBJ2-5): DTGVSQNPRHKITKRGQNVTFRCDPISEHNRLYWYRQTLGQGPEFLTYFQNEAQLEKSRLLSDRFSAERPKGSFSTLEIQRTEQGDSAMYLCANSLARGGETQYFGPGTRLLVL.

A single count supports this clone. The chain couples TRBV6-4 to TRBJ1-2, with D possibly matching TRBD1 (6 bases). The germline V and J ends were trimmed by 4 bases and 5 bases, with 17 bases remaining between them. Germline V gene sequence: CDR1 MRHNA, CDR2 SNTAGT. This CDR3 is 15 amino acids long. Written as DNA, the CDR3 is TGTGCCAGCAGTGTGGACAGTACAGGGAGATATGGCTACACCTTC. This encodes CASSVDSTGRYGYTF.

The V gene is TRBV9, the J gene TRBJ2-2, with 8 nucleotides matching TRBD2. The V gene end was trimmed by 0 bases and the J gene end by 1 base; junction bases not matched to a gene: 23. The CDR3 is 23 residues long. Germline lookup yields CDR1 SGDLS and CDR2 YYNGEE. The CDR3 DNA follows: TGTGCCAGCAGCGTAGCTGTTAAGATACGGGAGGGCAAACTATATGAGAACACCGGGGAGCTGTTTTTT. It translates to CASSVAVKIREGKLYENTGELFF.

The chain joins TRBV27 to TRBJ2-7; 8 nucleotides line up with TRBD1. Germline V CDR1 and CDR2: MNHEY, SMNVEV (reference sequence). After removal of 2 bases from V and 6 bases from J, the junction contained 3 bases not matched to a gene. This CDR3 comprises 13 residues. The CDR3 DNA is TGTGCCAGCAGTTTACAGGGGGCCCCCGAGCAGTACTTC. Its translation is CASSLQGAPEQYF.

The chain uses TRBV3-1 (or the pseudogene TRBV3-2) and TRBJ1-1; possible D gene TRBD1, 6 bases. The CDR3 contains 15 residues. V was clipped by 3 bases and J by 1 base, with 12 bases between them. The germline CDR1 and CDR2 sequences are LGHDT and YNNKEL (reference sequence). CDR3 bases: TGTGCCAGCAGCCACCTTGGGGGCCGGAACACTGAAGCTTTCTTT. Residues: CASSHLGGRNTEAFF.

The chain carries TRBV19 and TRBJ2-1; 9 nucleotides agree with TRBD1. Trimming removed 1 base from V and 15 bases from J; junction bases left unmatched: 4. The CDR3 is made up of 12 amino acids. Germline values: CDR1 LNHDA, CDR2 SQIVND (reference sequence). CDR3 residues: CASSIGGQGPFF. The CDR3 nucleotides are TGTGCCAGTAGTATAGGCGGACAGGGGCCGTTCTTC.

V and J are TRBV7-9 and TRBJ2-1; 8 bases map to TRBD2. This CDR3 has 14 residues. Germline assignment: CDR1 SEHNR and CDR2 FQNEAQ (reference sequence). V lost 7 bases and J lost 9; bases outside the gene matches: 11. The CDR3 here is CASTHSGINSEQFF. As DNA, the CDR3 is TGTGCCAGCACCCATAGCGGGATCAATTCTGAGCAGTTCTTC.

Points on this clone: The sample holds other DNA sequences that translate to the same CDR3. J is TRBJ2-7 and V is TRBV2; the match to TRBD1 covers 7 bases. There are 14 residues in the CDR3. Germline V gene sequence: CDR1 SNHLY, CDR2 FYNNEI. Trimming cost V 2 bases and J 4 bases; bases outside gene matches: 5. CDR3 DNA sequence: TGTGCCAGCAGTGAACAGGGGGATTTGTACGAGCAGTACTTC. It translates to CASSEQGDLYEQYF. The full variable domain, rest sourced from reference TRBV2 and TRBJ2-7, is EPEVTQTPSHQVTQMGQEVILRCVPISNHLYFYWYRQILGQKVEFLVSFYNNEISEKSEIFDDQFSVERPDGSNFTLKIRSTKLEDSAMYFCASSEQGDLYEQYFGPGTRLTVT.

This clone was seen just once. J is TRBJ1-1 and V is TRBV5-6; 10 nucleotides line up with TRBD1. CDR1 SGHDT and CDR2 YYEEEE come from the germline V gene. The trim removed 7 bases at V and 4 bases at J, leaving 1 base unmatched. The length of the CDR3 is 12 residues. The CDR3 loop reads CASRTGGTEAFF. CDR3 DNA sequence: TGTGCCAGCCGGACAGGGGGCACTGAAGCTTTCTTT.

The chain is built from TRBV28 and TRBJ1-2; 8 bases agree with TRBD1. Germline CDR1 is MDHEN and CDR2 is SYDVKM. The ends lost 6 bases at V and 2 bases at J; junction bases unmatched: 14. The CDR3 runs 17 residues. The CDR3: CASSPREWTGRNYGYTF. The CDR3 DNA reads as TGTGCCAGCAGCCCACGAGAGTGGACAGGGAGAAACTATGGCTACACCTTC.

This chain connects TRBV6-5 to TRBJ1-6; possibly TRBD1 for D (6 bases). The V end lost 0 bases, the J end lost 7 bases, and 13 bases lay between the germline ends. The CDR3 loop spans 16 amino acids. Germline V gives CDR1 MNHEY, CDR2 SVGAGI. The CDR3, as DNA: TGTGCCAGCAGTTACTCCGACAGGCACCTGAATTCACCCCTCCACTTT. Protein product: CASSYSDRHLNSPLHF.

The chain joins TRBV6-5 to TRBJ2-2, with TRBD1 matching 7 bases. Trimming at V came to 2 bases and at J to 7 bases, leaving 1 base not matched to a gene. In germline, CDR1 is MNHEY, CDR2 SVGAGI. The CDR3 spans 13 residues. The CDR3 region is CASSYRQGGELFF. The CDR3 bases are TGTGCCAGCAGTTACCGACAGGGCGGGGAGCTGTTTTTT.

The V and J genes are TRBV5-1 and TRBJ2-7; D tentatively fits TRBD1 or TRBD2 (6 bases each). The CDR3 covers 14 residues. The V gene lost 0 bases and the J gene lost 6 bases, with 13 bases spanning the gap. From germline, CDR1 is SGHRS and CDR2 YFSETQ. The DNA for the CDR3 is TGCGCCAGCAGCTTGGCTAAACAGGGAGGCGAGCAGTACTTC. Its translation: CASSLAKQGGEQYF. Together with reference TRBV5-1 and TRBJ2-7, the CDR3 gives the full variable domain: KAGVTQTPRYLIKTRGQQVTLSCSPISGHRSVSWYQQTPGQGLQFLFEYFSETQRNKGNFPGRFSGRQFSNSRSEMNVSTLELGDSALYLCASSLAKQGGEQYFGPGTRLTVT.

The J gene is TRBJ2-7, the V gene TRBV3-1 (or the pseudogene TRBV3-2); D gene unclear. Germline CDR1 LGHDT, CDR2 YNNKEL (reference sequence). V was clipped by 3 bases and J by 4 bases, with 10 bases between them. This CDR3 has 13 residues. CDR3 loop: CASSQAHSYEQYF. DNA for the CDR3: TGTGCCAGCAGCCAGGCACACTCTTACGAGCAGTACTTC.

This clone was detected only once. V and J are TRBV7-9 and TRBJ2-7; D not resolved. Per the germline V gene, CDR1 is SEHNR and CDR2 is FQNEAQ (reference sequence). The CDR3 runs 15 residues. Trimming removed 5 bases from V and 6 bases from J, with 20 bases in between. Written as DNA, the CDR3 is TGTGCCAGCAGCCCCCGAGGCAGGACCACGAGCGAGCAGTACTTC. It is translated as CASSPRGRTTSEQYF.

The V and J genes are TRBV4-2 and TRBJ2-1; D is unclear. The CDR3 extends over 13 amino acids. CDR1 is LGHNA, CDR2 YNFKEQ, per germline. V lost 3 bases and J 6 bases, leaving 9 bases between the germline ends. CDR3 sequence reads: CASSHGVPNEQFF. CDR3 coding DNA: TGTGCCAGCAGCCATGGGGTGCCCAATGAGCAGTTCTTC.

V usage is TRBV12-3 or TRBV12-4 and J usage is TRBJ1-6, with D possibly being TRBD1 (5 bases). This CDR3 comprises 13 residues. V gave up 6 bases and J gave up 10 bases, with 13 bases separating them. In DNA form, the CDR3 reads TGTGCCAGCAGCGCTAAACAGGTATCACCCCTCCACTTT. This encodes CASSAKQVSPLHF.

This chain joins TRBV6-5 and TRBJ1-4; no reliable D call. The CDR3 extends over 13 amino acids. Germline CDR1 and CDR2: MNHEY and SVGAGI. Trimming pared 2 bases from V and 5 bases from J, leaving 6 bases between. The CDR3 loop is CASSYRPNEKLFF. DNA of the CDR3: TGTGCCAGCAGTTACAGGCCCAATGAAAAACTGTTTTTT.

This clone was found once. The rearrangement links TRBV21-1 to TRBJ1-5. TRBV21-1 is deemed a pseudogene. This CDR3 spans 12 amino acids. CDR3 nucleotides: TGTGCCAGCAGCAGGTGGTATCAGCCCCAGCATTTT. Its protein product is CASSRWYQPQHF.

This chain joins TRBV7-3 and TRBJ2-2; TRBD1 or TRBD2 may be the D gene (6 bases each). This CDR3 comprises 15 residues. Per the germline V gene, CDR1 is SGHTA and CDR2 is FQGTGA. V lost 4 bases and J 1 base, leaving 10 bases between the germline ends. The CDR3 spells CASSSGAGNTGELFF. The CDR3 region has the DNA TGTGCCAGCAGCTCGGGGGCAGGGAACACCGGGGAGCTGTTTTTT.